This T cell receptor (beta chain) came from a study of T-cell reconstitution after alpha-beta-depleted transplantation in children. Overall study results and limits: Newly generated T cells supplied most T-cell counts and diversity one year post-transplant.

The V end was cut by 1 base, the J end by 3 bases, with 10 bases between. CDR3 length: 15 residues. Germline-derived CDR1 and CDR2 are SGHTA and FQGNSA. Unique molecular identifiers featured in how the TCRbeta library was prepared. TCRdb re-called the PCR reads through MiXCR, storing one row per CDR3 protein. The sample has some 550,000 distinct CDR3 sequences, around 23% seen once. As for this clonotype: Its antigen is not identified.

The J gene is TRBJ1-5, the V gene TRBV7-2; D remains ambiguous. Sequenced material: PBMCs, mostly from graft donor cells, taken 360 days after TCRalphabeta/CD19-depleted stem cell transplant. This TCR was recovered from a boy under two years old who had a stem cell transplant for acute myeloid leukemia, so the T cells may come from the graft donor. The CDR3 DNA sequence: TGTGCCAGCAGCTTAGAAATGTCTCCCAATCAGCCCCAGCATTTT. Protein: CASSLEMSPNQPQHF.